This T cell receptor (beta chain) is drawn from a study of T cell repertoires in cytomegalovirus infection (dated by TCRdb to between 2018 and 2021). A note on the overall study: The peptide stimulations were aimed at well-studied HLA-B-restricted epitopes as well as recently identified HLA-C-restricted CMV epitopes, whose presentation resists viral immunomodulation. Donor HLA type was relevant to the analysis, because carriage of CMV infection together with the matching HLA type was indicated by public TCR beta signatures.

This clonotype was detected once. Its antigen has not been determined. Nothing much larger sits one base from this clone, and base qualities are not available. A single read makes a weak case. Data came from an Illumina HiSeq 1500. The public sequencing data were trimmed at Q25 with fastp and processed into clonotypes with MiXCR by TCRdb, which kept only in-frame beta chains. Under each unique CDR3 protein, matching rows form one entry showing the most common genes and DNA. This sample gives about 500,000 distinct CDR3 sequences in total; roughly a third of them show up just once. The ten largest clones add up to under 20% of the sample. Study-wide findings and limitations: In both this cohort and an independent cohort of several hundred donors, the cumulative frequency of public TCR beta family members distinguished carriers of CMV infection plus the relevant HLA type. The ex vivo response was dominated by HLA-C-restricted CMV-specific TCR beta clonotypes, and the single most frequent clonotype in two of eight donors was supplied by these HLA-C-restricted clonotypes.

The sample's treatment or condition label is to be understood as: in vitro stimulation with specific CMV peptide epitopes to enrich CMV-specific T cells. This receptor was taken from a human donor in good health (CMV status not recorded). Some clones in this sample may be carry-over from other donors' samples. The sample in question was cultured PBMCs, obtained from culture after CMV antigen stimulation.

The base sequence is TGCAGCGTGGATAGGGTGAACACTGAAGCTTTCTTT. This sequence encodes CSVDRVNTEAFF. The chain is made from TRBV29-1 and TRBJ1-1; there is no confident call for the D gene. The CDR3 contains 12 residues, cysteine and phenylalanine counted. Of the read, only the CDR3 DNA is kept; its 36 bases are in frame from base 1. CDR1 SQVTM and CDR2 ANQGSEA were looked up in the germline V gene. V and J lose 6 bases and 0 bases, and a span of 8 bases separates them.